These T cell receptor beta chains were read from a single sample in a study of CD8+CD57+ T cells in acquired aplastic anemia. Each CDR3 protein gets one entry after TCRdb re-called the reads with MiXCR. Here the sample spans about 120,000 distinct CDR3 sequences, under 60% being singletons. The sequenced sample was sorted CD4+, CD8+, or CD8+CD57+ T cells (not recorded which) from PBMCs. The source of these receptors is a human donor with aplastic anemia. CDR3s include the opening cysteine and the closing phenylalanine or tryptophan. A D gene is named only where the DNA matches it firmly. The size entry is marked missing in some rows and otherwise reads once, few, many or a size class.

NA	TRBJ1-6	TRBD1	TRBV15	CATSQRDRRRSPLHF	TGTGCCACCAGCCAAAGGGACAGGAGGAGGTCACCCCTCCACTTT
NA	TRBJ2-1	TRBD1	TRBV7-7	CASSGQGSAQFF	TGTGCCAGCAGCGGACAGGGATCGGCTCAGTTCTTC
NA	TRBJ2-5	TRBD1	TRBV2	CASSWDRETQYF	TGTGCCAGCAGCTGGGACAGGGAGACCCAGTACTTC
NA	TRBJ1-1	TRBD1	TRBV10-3	CAIRGQENTEAFF	TGTGCCATCAGGGGACAGGAGAACACTGAAGCTTTCTTT
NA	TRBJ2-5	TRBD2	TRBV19	CASSPSGGAVETQYF	TGTGCCAGTAGCCCTAGCGGGGGAGCGGTCGAGACCCAGTACTTC
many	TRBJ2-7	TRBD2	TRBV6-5	CASRLGTRTYEQYF	TGTGCCAGCCGTTTGGGGACTAGAACCTACGAGCAGTACTTC
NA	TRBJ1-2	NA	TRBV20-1	CSARSGPFNGYTF	TGCAGTGCTAGATCGGGACCCTTCAATGGCTACACCTTC
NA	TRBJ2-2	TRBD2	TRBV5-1	CASSETTGGTGELFF	TGCGCCAGCAGCGAAACAACGGGAGGAACCGGGGAGCTGTTTTTT
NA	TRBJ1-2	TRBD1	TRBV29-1	CSVEDRDSFDVYGYTF	TGCAGCGTTGAAGATCGGGACAGTTTCGATGTGTATGGCTACACCTTC
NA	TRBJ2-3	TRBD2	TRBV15	CATSRVRGGTDTQYF	TGTGCCACCAGCAGAGTTCGGGGGGGAACAGATACGCAGTATTTT
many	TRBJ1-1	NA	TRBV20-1	CSASVFTGRGRTEAFF	TGCAGTGCTAGTGTATTTACTGGCCGCGGGAGAACTGAAGCTTTCTTT
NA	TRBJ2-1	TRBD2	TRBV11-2	CASSPPRGGGRGNEQFF	TGTGCCAGCAGCCCCCCCCGAGGCGGGGGAAGAGGCAATGAGCAGTTCTTC
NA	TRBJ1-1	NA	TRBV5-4	CASSLHPGPTEAFF	TGTGCCAGCAGCTTACATCCGGGGCCCACTGAAGCTTTCTTT
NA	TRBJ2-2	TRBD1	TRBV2	CASSEAYRGRAGELFF	TGTGCCAGCAGTGAAGCGTACAGGGGTCGGGCCGGGGAGCTGTTTTTT
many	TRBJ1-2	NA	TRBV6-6	CASSPGPIYGYTF	TGTGCCAGCAGCCCGGGACCTATCTATGGCTACACCTTC
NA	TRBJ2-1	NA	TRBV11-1	CASSFPGPDLSEQFF	TGTGCCAGCAGCTTTCCGGGCCCCGACTTAAGTGAGCAGTTCTTC
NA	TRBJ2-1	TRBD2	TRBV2	CASRNIAGAQFF	TGTGCCAGCAGGAATATAGCGGGAGCGCAGTTCTTC
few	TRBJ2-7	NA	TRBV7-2	CASSSLGEQYF	TGTGCCAGCAGCTCCTTGGGGGAGCAGTACTTC
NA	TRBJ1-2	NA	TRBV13	CASSPQQGPYGYTF	TGTGCCAGCAGCCCGCAACAGGGACCCTATGGCTACACCTTC
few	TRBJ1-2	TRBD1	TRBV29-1	CSAWDSVYGYTF	TGCAGCGCCTGGGACAGCGTATACGGCTACACCTTC
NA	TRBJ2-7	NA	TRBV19	CASSIVRQGNNEQYF	TGTGCCAGTAGTATAGTTCGGCAGGGGAACAACGAGCAGTACTTC
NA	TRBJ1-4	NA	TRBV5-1	CASSVGTNEKLFF	TGCGCCAGCAGCGTCGGGACCAATGAAAAACTGTTTTTT
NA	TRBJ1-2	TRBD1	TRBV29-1	CSASVQGAYGYTF	TGCAGCGCGTCAGTGCAGGGGGCCTATGGCTACACCTTC
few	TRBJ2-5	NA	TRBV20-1	CSARVPNEETQYF	TGCAGTGCTAGAGTACCAAACGAGGAGACCCAGTACTTC
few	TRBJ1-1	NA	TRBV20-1	CSARLGTAFF	TGCAGTGCTAGATTGGGAACAGCTTTCTTT
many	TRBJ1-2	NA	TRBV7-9	CASSWATGLSYTF	TGTGCCAGCAGTTGGGCAACAGGGCTGAGCTACACCTTC
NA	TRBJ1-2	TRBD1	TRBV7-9	CASTGTGNYGYTF	TGTGCCAGCACCGGGACAGGGAACTATGGCTACACCTTC
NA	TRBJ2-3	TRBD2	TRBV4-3	CASSQDKSGGRGDTQYF	TGCGCCAGCAGCCAAGATAAGAGCGGGGGGCGGGGAGATACGCAGTATTTT
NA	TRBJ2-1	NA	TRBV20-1	CSAWRVGVVDEQFF	TGCAGTGCTTGGCGAGTAGGGGTGGTCGATGAGCAGTTCTTC
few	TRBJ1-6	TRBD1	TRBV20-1	CSARGTGDNSPLHF	TGCAGTGCTCGCGGGACAGGGGATAATTCACCCCTCCACTTT
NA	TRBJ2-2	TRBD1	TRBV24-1	CATSEDRGIGTGELFF	TGTGCCACCAGTGAGGACAGGGGAATCGGGACCGGGGAGCTGTTTTTT
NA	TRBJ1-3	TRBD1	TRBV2	CASTWDRGGNTIYF	TGTGCCAGCACCTGGGACAGGGGAGGAAACACCATATATTTT